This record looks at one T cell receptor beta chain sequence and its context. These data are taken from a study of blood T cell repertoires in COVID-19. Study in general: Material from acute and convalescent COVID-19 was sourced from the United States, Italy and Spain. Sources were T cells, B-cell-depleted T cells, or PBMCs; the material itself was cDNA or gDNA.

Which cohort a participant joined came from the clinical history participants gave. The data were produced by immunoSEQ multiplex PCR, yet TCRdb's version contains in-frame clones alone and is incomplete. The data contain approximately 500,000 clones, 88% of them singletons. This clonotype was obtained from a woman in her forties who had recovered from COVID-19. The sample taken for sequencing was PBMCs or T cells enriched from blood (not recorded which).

CDR3 in amino acids: CASSSTGFGQPQHF. CDR3 nucleotides: TGTGCCAGCTCATCAACAGGGTTCGGTCAGCCCCAGCATTTT. The rearrangement uses TRBV18 and TRBJ1-5, with a possible D match to TRBD1 (6 bases). The germline gives CDR1 KGHSH, CDR2 LQKENI. The V end lost 5 bases, the J end lost 6 bases, and 14 bases lay between the germline ends. This CDR3 region has 14 residues.